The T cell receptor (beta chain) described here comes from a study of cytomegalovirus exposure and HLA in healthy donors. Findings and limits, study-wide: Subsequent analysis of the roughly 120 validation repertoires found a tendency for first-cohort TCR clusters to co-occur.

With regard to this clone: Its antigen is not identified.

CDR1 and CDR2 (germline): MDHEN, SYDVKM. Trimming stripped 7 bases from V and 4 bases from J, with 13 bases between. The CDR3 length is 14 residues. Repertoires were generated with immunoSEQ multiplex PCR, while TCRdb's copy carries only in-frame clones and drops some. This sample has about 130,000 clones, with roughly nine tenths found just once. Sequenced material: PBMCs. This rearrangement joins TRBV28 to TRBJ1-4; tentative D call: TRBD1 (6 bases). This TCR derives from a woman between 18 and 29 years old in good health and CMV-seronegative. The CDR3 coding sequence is TGTGCCAGCACGCCGGGACAAGATAATGAAAAACTGTTTTTT. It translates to CASTPGQDNEKLFF.